This T cell receptor beta chain comes out of a study of early stage breast cancer tumors. At the level of the study: About 80% of the 16 invasive tumors were ER+, PR+ and HER2-. Notes on the study in general: Compared with adjacent normal breast, tumors showed about 2.5-fold denser, more clonal T cells. Enriched TCRB sequences shared across patients were mostly commonly generated sequences.

This CDR3 region has 15 residues. CDR1 is MNHNS, CDR2 SASEGT, per germline. V lost 5 bases, J lost 1 base, and 4 bases stayed unmatched. Notes on this clone: The antigen is undetermined.

Assay used: immunoSEQ multiplex PCR; TCRdb lists only in-frame clones, some missing. This table has tens of thousands of clones, around nine tenths appearing once. This receptor was identified in a person aged 65 to 85 with breast cancer. The sample comprised blood. The J gene is TRBJ1-2, the V gene TRBV6-1, with 10 bases matching TRBD1. The CDR3 loop reads CASSTRDRGNYGYTF. CDR3 nucleotides: TGTGCCAGCAGTACCCGGGACAGGGGTAACTATGGCTACACCTTC.